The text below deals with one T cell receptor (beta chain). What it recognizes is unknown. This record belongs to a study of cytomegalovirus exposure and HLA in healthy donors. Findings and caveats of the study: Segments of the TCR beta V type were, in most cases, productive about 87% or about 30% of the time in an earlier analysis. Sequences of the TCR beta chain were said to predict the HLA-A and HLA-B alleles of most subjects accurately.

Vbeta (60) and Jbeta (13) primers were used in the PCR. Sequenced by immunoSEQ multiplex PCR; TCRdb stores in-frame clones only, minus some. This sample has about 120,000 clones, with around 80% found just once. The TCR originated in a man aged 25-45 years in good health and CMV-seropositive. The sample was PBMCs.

CDR3 region: CASSLTGQGSTEAFF. DNA of the CDR3: TGCGCCAGCAGCCTCACGGGACAGGGCTCCACTGAAGCTTTCTTT. This rearrangement joins TRBV4-1 to TRBJ1-1, with 9 bases aligning to TRBD1. CDR3 size: 15 residues. CDR1 is MGHRA and CDR2 is YSYEKL in the germline V gene. Losses at the gene ends were 4 bases for V and 4 bases for J; bases not matched to a gene: 7.